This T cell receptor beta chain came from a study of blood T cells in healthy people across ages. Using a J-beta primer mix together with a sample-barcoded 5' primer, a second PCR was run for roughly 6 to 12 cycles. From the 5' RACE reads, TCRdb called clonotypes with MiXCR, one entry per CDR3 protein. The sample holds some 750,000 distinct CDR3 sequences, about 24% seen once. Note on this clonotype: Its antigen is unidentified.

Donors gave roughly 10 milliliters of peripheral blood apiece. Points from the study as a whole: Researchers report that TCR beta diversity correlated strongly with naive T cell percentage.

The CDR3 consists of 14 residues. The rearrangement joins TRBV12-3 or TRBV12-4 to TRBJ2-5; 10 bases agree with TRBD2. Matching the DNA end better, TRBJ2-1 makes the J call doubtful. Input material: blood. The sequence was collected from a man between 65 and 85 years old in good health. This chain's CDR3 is CASSHLAGVNEQFF. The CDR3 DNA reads TGTGCCAGCTCCCATCTAGCGGGGGTTAATGAGCAGTTCTTC.